The TCR beta chain described here comes from a study of T cell responses to AZD1222 COVID-19 vaccine. The germline CDR1 and CDR2 sequences are MDHEN and SYDVKM. Trimming cost V 8 bases and J 6 bases, with 11 bases left between them. The CDR3 sequence is 13 residues long. Clones were read by immunoSEQ multiplex PCR, and TCRdb kept only the in-frame ones, dropping some. Of some 100,000 clones listed, about 87% were seen once; the top ten hold 12%. Sample: peripheral blood, taken on day 0 of AZD1222 vaccination. This TCR was sampled from an adult in good health. The rearrangement links TRBV28 to TRBJ1-6; D not resolved. CDR3 sequence (DNA): TGTGCCAGCGGACCCCTTTCTAATTCACCCCTCCACTTT. It codes for CASGPLSNSPLHF. Drawing the rest from reference TRBV28 and TRBJ1-6, the complete variable domain is DVKVTQSSRYLVKRTGEKVFLECVQDMDHENMFWYRQDPGLGLRLIYFSYDVKMKEKGDIPEGYSVSREKKERFSLILESASTNQTSMYLCASGPLSNSPLHFGNGTRLTVT.